This note documents a single T cell receptor beta chain sequence. The target antigen is unknown. Donors counted as nominally healthy when sampled, yet unrecorded immune exposures were likely. PCR employed 60 Vbeta and 13 Jbeta primers. Using immunoSEQ multiplex PCR, the repertoire was profiled, and TCRdb retains in-frame clones only, with some absent. Found here are about 140,000 clones, about 80% of them singletons; the top ten hold under 1.5%. The data stem from a study of cytomegalovirus exposure and HLA in healthy donors. Study-wide results and caveats: Rarity characterized most TCR sequences, yet some public TCRs appeared in many donors.

Trimming took off 5 bases at V and 1 base at J, with 9 bases between the two ends. This CDR3 is built from 14 residues. Germline values: CDR1 SEHNR, CDR2 FQNEAQ (reference sequence). The chain links TRBV7-9 to TRBJ1-5, with D possibly matching TRBD1 (6 bases). The source is a male donor in good health and CMV-seropositive. Sequenced material: PBMCs. CDR3 loop: CASSPQGSNQPQHF. The CDR3 DNA follows: TGTGCCAGCAGCCCTCAGGGGAGCAATCAGCCCCAGCATTTT. Supplemented by reference TRBV7-9 and TRBJ1-5, the full variable domain reads DTGVSQNPRHKITKRGQNVTFRCDPISEHNRLYWYRQTLGQGPEFLTYFQNEAQLEKSRLLSDRFSAERPKGSFSTLEIQRTEQGDSAMYLCASSPQGSNQPQHFGDGTRLSIL.